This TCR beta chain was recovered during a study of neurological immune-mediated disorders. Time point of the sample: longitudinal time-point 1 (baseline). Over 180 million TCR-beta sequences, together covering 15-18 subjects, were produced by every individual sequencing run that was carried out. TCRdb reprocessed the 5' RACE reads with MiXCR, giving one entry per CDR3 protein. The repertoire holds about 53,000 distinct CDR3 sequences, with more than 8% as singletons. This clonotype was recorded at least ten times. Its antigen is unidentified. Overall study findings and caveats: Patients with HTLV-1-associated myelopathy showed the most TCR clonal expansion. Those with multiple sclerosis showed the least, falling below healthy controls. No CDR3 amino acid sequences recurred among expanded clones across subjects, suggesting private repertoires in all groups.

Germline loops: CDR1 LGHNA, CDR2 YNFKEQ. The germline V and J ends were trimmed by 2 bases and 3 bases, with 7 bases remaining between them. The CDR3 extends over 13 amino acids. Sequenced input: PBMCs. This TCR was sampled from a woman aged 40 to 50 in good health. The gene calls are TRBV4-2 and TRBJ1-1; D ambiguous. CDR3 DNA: TGTGCCAGCAGCCAACGTTTGGACACTGAAGCTTTCTTT. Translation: CASSQRLDTEAFF.